These T cell receptor beta chains were read from a single sample in a study of T cells in tuberculosis. The table came from immunoSEQ multiplex PCR; TCRdb's copy has only in-frame clones and leaves some out. The sample includes fewer than 55,000 clones, 90% to 95% of them seen just once. Sequenced material: PBMCs, taken at tuberculosis diagnosis. The receptors shown here come from an adult with tuberculosis. CDR3s leave out the opening cysteine and the closing phenylalanine or tryptophan.

j_gene	v_gene	CDR3aa
TRBJ1-2	TRBV7-9	ASSLSGGANYGYT
TRBJ1-5	TRBV7-2	ASSLEGVWENQPQH
TRBJ2-7	TRBV7-2	ASRSLRSYEQY
TRBJ2-1	TRBV5-1	ASSLKPTTGISYNEQF
TRBJ2-1	TRBV25-1	ASTPGLAGVGEQF
TRBJ1-2	TRBV28	ASSSHREDYGYT
TRBJ2-3	TRBV7-5	ASKGPFPSTDTQY
TRBJ2-7	TRBV19	ASSIAHGYEQY
TRBJ1-3	TRBV9	ASSYTTSPNPGNTIY
TRBJ1-5	TRBV15	ATSRDRSTGSIPQH
TRBJ2-7	TRBV5-4	ASSPGTSGRRNEQY
TRBJ2-3	TRBV14	ASSQGQPTDTQY
TRBJ2-1	TRBV5-1	ASSLGHAGVSYNEQF
TRBJ1-1	TRBV29-1	SRRRGIPTEAF
TRBJ1-1	TRBV29-1	SGLRPRHGPDTEAF
TRBJ2-1	TRBV5-1	ASSYVSVNEQF
TRBJ2-7	TRBV15	ATSRGRTDPYEQY
TRBJ2-7	TRBV5-1	ASSQDPGEYYEQY
TRBJ2-3	TRBV7-7	ASSPQGPSTDTQY
TRBJ2-2	TRBV7-2	ASSARTGKHHTGELF
TRBJ1-5	TRBV5-5	ASSFGDRGIFGQPQH
TRBJ2-1	TRBV10-3	AISESVILWREGLNSNEQF
TRBJ2-1	TRBV27	ATYDRGHNEQF
TRBJ1-2	TRBV5-5	ASSSLGQERYDNGYT
TRBJ2-2	TRBV14	ASSRTAGVDTGELF
TRBJ2-1	TRBV29-1	SVEGRSGDEQF
TRBJ1-5	TRBV15	ATSRGAVGPQH
TRBJ1-2	TRBV14	ASSAAGPYGYT
TRBJ2-3	TRBV7-8	ASSLTGGQGFASTDTQY
TRBJ2-1	TRBV30	AWSVGYGRDQQF
TRBJ1-4	TRBV27	ASSLRWTGDYEKLF
TRBJ1-6	TRBV5-6	ASSFSDRYNSPLH
TRBJ2-7	TRBV5-1	ASSLDQTSYEQY
TRBJ2-5	TRBV2	ASSVSRTQY
TRBJ2-3	TRBV10-1	ASSVSGRGTDTQY
TRBJ1-2	TRBV10-3	ATRQTGPNYGYT
TRBJ1-2	TRBV6-5	ASTPSGGGYGYT
TRBJ2-5	TRBV9	ASSVGAGGLKTQY
TRBJ2-2	TRBV6-5	ASRGGPNTGELF
TRBJ2-3	TRBV29-1	SVVGVRGPDTQY